The 21 T cell receptor beta chains reported below all come from one sample, sequenced in a study of blood T cell repertoires in COVID-19 (TCRdb year 2020). Library creation used the immunoSEQ multiplex PCR assay. TCRdb stores this immuneACCESS table with in-frame sequences only. Part of the clones is absent; in the studies checked, under half of the shortfall reflects unresolved V genes, and no reason is known for the rest. For this sample the table gives under 300,000 clones, of which around 90% were detected only once. The top ten constitute 0.95% to 1.5% of the sample. Sequenced sample: PBMCs or T cells enriched from blood (not recorded which). These receptors came from a human donor in a cohort exposed to, infected with or recovered from COVID-19 (not recorded which). The donor label of this sample is uncertain.

The chain has TRBV13 and TRBJ1-2, with D tentatively TRBD1 (5 bases). V shed 5 bases and J shed 4 bases, with 8 bases lying between them. This CDR3 is built from 12 residues. The germline gives CDR1 PRHDT, CDR2 FYEKMQ (reference sequence). CDR3 DNA: TGTGCCAGCAGCCCCGACAGCTATGGCTACACCTTC. Translation gives CASSPDSYGYTF. Based on the CDR3 plus reference TRBV13 and TRBJ1-2, the full variable domain is AAGVIQSPRHLIKEKRETATLKCYPIPRHDTVYWYQQGPGQDPQFLISFYEKMQSDKGSIPDRFSAQQFSDYHSELNMSSLELGDSALYFCASSPDSYGYTFGSGTRLTVV.

This clone came up once. CDR3 residues: CASSSGLAGGELFF. CDR3 nucleotides: TGTGCCAGCAGTTCAGGACTAGCTGGCGGGGAGCTGTTTTTT. The chain has TRBV27 and TRBJ2-2; 8 nucleotides agree with TRBD2. The CDR3 contains 14 residues. Germline trimming cut 4 bases from V and 7 bases from J; bases unmatched to any gene: 5. Germline V CDR1 and CDR2: MNHEY, SMNVEV (reference sequence).

The chain uses TRBV7-9 and TRBJ1-6; D gene unclear. V was pared by 2 bases and J by 4 bases, with 9 bases between. The CDR3 is 15 amino acids. Germline-derived CDR1 and CDR2 are SEHNR and FQNEAQ (reference sequence). CDR3 DNA sequence: TGTGCCAGCAGCTTAAGGCAGGCTTATAATTCACCCCTCCACTTT. This translates into CASSLRQAYNSPLHF.

The chain carries TRBV19 and TRBJ1-5; 9 nucleotides match TRBD1. J lost 10 bases, V lost 3 bases, and 13 bases had no gene match. This CDR3 contains 16 residues. Germline V CDR1 and CDR2: LNHDA, SQIVND (reference sequence). CDR3: CASSIRQGVDNGPQHF. In nucleotides, the CDR3 is TGTGCCAGTAGTATCCGACAGGGGGTAGACAATGGACCCCAGCATTTT.

This clone was picked up one time. The chain combines TRBV2 with TRBJ2-7; 10 bases map to TRBD1. The V gene's germline CDR1 is SNHLY and CDR2 FYNNEI. CDR3 length equals 13 residues. V gave up 10 bases and J gave up 6 bases; unmatched junction bases: 9. This CDR3 reads CATSPGQGIEQYF. The CDR3 DNA sequence: TGTGCCACCTCTCCGGGACAGGGGATCGAGCAGTACTTC.

The rearrangement links TRBV18 to TRBJ2-5; possibly TRBD1 for D (6 bases). This CDR3 spans 17 amino acids. Between the trimmed V and J ends, which lost 2 bases and 4 bases, there was a span of 20 bases. The germline gives CDR1 KGHSH, CDR2 LQKENI. CDR3 sequence (DNA): TGTGCCAGCTCACCAAGGATTGGGGGCGCCCCGGGAGAGACCCAGTACTTC. Residues: CASSPRIGGAPGETQYF.

The chain uses TRBV3-1 (or the pseudogene TRBV3-2) and TRBJ1-1, with a weak D call TRBD1 (5 bases). Germline assignment: CDR1 LGHDT and CDR2 YNNKEL (reference sequence). The ends were cut back, 1 base at V and 1 base at J, with 19 bases in the middle. This CDR3 contains 18 residues. The CDR3 coding sequence is TGTGCCAGCAGCCAAGTAGGTATCTTTGGACACACGAACACTGAAGCTTTCTTT. It encodes CASSQVGIFGHTNTEAFF.

The chain uses TRBV30 and TRBJ2-3; tentatively, D is TRBD2 (7 bases). V lost 1 base, J lost 7 bases, and 15 bases lay in between. The CDR3 spans 14 residues. Germline loops: CDR1 GTSNPN, CDR2 SVGIG (reference sequence). In DNA, the CDR3 is TGTGCCTGGAGTGCTGCGGGGGCCGTAAATACGCAGTATTTT. This codes for CAWSAAGAVNTQYF.

The CDR3 nucleotides are TGTGCCAGCAGCTTAGCGGTACTGCGACAGATAAGACTAGCCAAAAACATTCAGTACTTC. This gives the protein CASSLAVLRQIRLAKNIQYF. The chain links TRBV7-8 to TRBJ2-4; D might be TRBD1 (5 bases). Germline V gene sequence: CDR1 SGHVS, CDR2 FQNEAQ. This CDR3 spans 20 amino acids. Trimming removed 0 bases from V and 0 bases from J, with 21 bases in between.

The V call is TRBV7-2, the J call TRBJ1-1; TRBD1 might be the D (6 bases). The CDR3 is 15 amino acids. Germline V gene lookup returns CDR1 SGHTA and CDR2 FQGNSA. The V end was cut by 5 bases, the J end by 3 bases, with 16 bases between. The CDR3 sequence: CASSAPQGRYTEAFF. The DNA of the CDR3 is TGTGCCAGCAGCGCTCCACAGGGAAGGTACACTGAAGCTTTCTTT.

The genes are TRBV4-2 and TRBJ1-5; a possible D gene is TRBD1 (5 bases). The germline CDR1 and CDR2 sequences are LGHNA and YNFKEQ. The CDR3 covers 16 residues. V was trimmed by 4 bases and J by 2 bases, leaving 15 bases between them. CDR3 loop: CASSPVGSGGNQPQHF. CDR3 nucleotides: TGTGCCAGCAGCCCGGTGGGATCGGGGGGCAATCAGCCCCAGCATTTT.

V usage is TRBV29-1 and J usage is TRBJ2-2; no clear D. The V end was cut by 3 bases, the J end by 5 bases, with 7 bases between. This CDR3 is built from 12 residues. In germline, CDR1 is SQVTM, CDR2 ANQGSEA. This CDR3 is CSVDFPTGELFF. CDR3 nucleotide sequence: TGCAGCGTTGACTTCCCTACCGGGGAGCTGTTTTTT.

The chain combines TRBV5-6 with TRBJ1-2; weak D call: TRBD1 (5 bases). V lost 7 bases, J lost 3 bases, and 10 bases lay in between. Germline CDR1 is SGHDT and CDR2 is YYEEEE. The CDR3 consists of 12 residues. DNA for the CDR3: TGTGCCAGCGTCAGGGAGGACTATGGCTACACCTTC. This translates into CASVREDYGYTF.

The V and J genes are TRBV2 and TRBJ2-3, with 9 positions matching TRBD2. V lost 6 bases, J lost 3 bases, and 7 bases stayed unmatched. This CDR3 is built from 15 residues. Germline CDR1 is SNHLY and CDR2 is FYNNEI. DNA of the CDR3: TGTGCCAGCAGGCTGCGGGGGGGCGGGACAGATACGCAGTATTTT. This translates into CASRLRGGGTDTQYF.

V and J are TRBV9 and TRBJ2-1; 11 nucleotides agree with TRBD2. The V segment lost 2 bases and the J segment 13 bases; nucleotides outside the gene matches: 14. This CDR3 contains 16 residues. The germline V gene encodes CDR1 SGDLS and CDR2 YYNGEE. CDR3 loop: CASSVGIGTSGEGQFF. The CDR3 DNA reads as TGTGCCAGCAGCGTGGGGATCGGGACTAGCGGTGAGGGACAGTTCTTC.

This rearrangement joins TRBV30 to TRBJ1-2; D is possibly TRBD1 (5 bases). Looked up from germline, CDR1 is GTSNPN and CDR2 is SVGIG (reference sequence). This CDR3 region has 13 residues. V was shortened by 3 bases and J by 4 bases, with 12 bases between the two germline ends. CDR3: CAWRHTGGYGYTF. CDR3 nucleotide sequence: TGTGCCTGGAGGCACACGGGGGGCTATGGCTACACCTTC.

V gene TRBV5-4 combines with J gene TRBJ2-3; 13 bases map to TRBD2. Trimming cost V 6 bases and J 4 bases; bases outside gene matches: 14. This CDR3 region has 18 residues. Germline-derived CDR1 and CDR2 are SGHNT and YYREEE (reference sequence). The CDR3 bases are TGTGCCAGCACGGTACTAGCGGGGGGGCGGTTTGCGGCAGATACGCAGTATTTT. This codes for CASTVLAGGRFAADTQYF.

This chain connects TRBV24-1 to TRBJ1-2; D remains unclear. CDR1 is KGHDR and CDR2 is SFDVKD in the germline V gene. The CDR3 loop spans 12 amino acids. With 3 bases removed from V and 7 bases from J, the gap between germline ends came to 8 bases. CDR3 in DNA: TGTGCCACCAGTGATGGCCCCCTTGGCTACACCTTC. This gives the protein CATSDGPLGYTF.

The gene calls are TRBV6-5 and TRBJ1-6, with D unclear. The V and J ends lost 7 bases and 0 bases respectively, with 7 bases between them. The CDR3 spans 14 residues. CDR1 and CDR2 (germline): MNHEY, SVGAGI. In nucleotides, the CDR3 is TGTGCCAGCACGGAGGGCTCCTATAATTCACCCCTCCACTTT. Translation gives CASTEGSYNSPLHF.

This clone has more than one count but fewer than ten. The chain uses TRBV4-1 and TRBJ1-1; maybe TRBD1 (5 bases). V lost 1 base and J lost 10, with 16 bases in between. CDR1 is MGHRA, CDR2 YSYEKL, per germline. The CDR3 is 14 residues long. The CDR3 reads CASSQVIIQGLAFF. CDR3 bases: TGCGCCAGCAGCCAAGTAATCATCCAGGGTTTAGCTTTCTTT.

This clone has only one observation. The rearrangement links TRBV10-3 to TRBJ2-5; TRBD2 matches 12 bases. Unmatched junction bases numbered 8, after V lost 2 bases and J lost 4 bases. This CDR3 comprises 17 residues. CDR1 and CDR2 (germline): ENHRY, SYGVKD. Here the CDR3 DNA reads TGTGCCATCAGTGAGACGCCTAGCGGGGGGGCTGGAGAGACCCAGTACTTC. Protein sequence: CAISETPSGGAGETQYF.